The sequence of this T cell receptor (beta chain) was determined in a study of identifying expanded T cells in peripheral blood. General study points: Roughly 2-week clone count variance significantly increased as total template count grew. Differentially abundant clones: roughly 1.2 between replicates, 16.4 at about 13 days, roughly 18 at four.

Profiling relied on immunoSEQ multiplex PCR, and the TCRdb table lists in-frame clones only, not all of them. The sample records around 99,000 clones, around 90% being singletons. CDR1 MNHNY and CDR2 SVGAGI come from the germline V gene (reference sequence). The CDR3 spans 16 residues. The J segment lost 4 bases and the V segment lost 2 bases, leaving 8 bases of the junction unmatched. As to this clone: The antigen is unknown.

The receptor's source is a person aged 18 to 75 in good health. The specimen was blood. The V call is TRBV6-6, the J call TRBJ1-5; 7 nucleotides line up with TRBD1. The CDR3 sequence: CASSYPHRGGNQPQHF. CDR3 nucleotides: TGTGCCAGCAGTTACCCGCACAGGGGCGGTAATCAGCCCCAGCATTTT.